Sequencing of this T cell receptor (beta chain) was carried out in a study of T cell repertoires in cytomegalovirus infection. In the study overall: Public TCR beta signatures were indicative of both CMV infection and a matching HLA type.

Whole-study results and caveats: Carriers of CMV and the relevant HLA type were discriminated by public TCR beta frequency. Clonotypes of TCR beta that were HLA-C-restricted and CMV-specific dominated the ex vivo response.

This clonotype turned up a few times. What it binds is not known. CDR1 MNHGY and CDR2 SAAAGT come from the germline V gene. The CDR3 has 15 amino acids. Each CDR3 protein is one row after TCRdb ran MiXCR on the reads. This table holds 7,500 to 9,000 distinct CDR3 sequences, roughly 49% found once. The genes are TRBV6-8 and TRBJ1-5; 8 bases are shared with TRBD1. The clonotype originates from a human donor in good health (CMV status not recorded). Some clones in this sample may be carry-over from other donors' samples. The sequenced material came from PBMCs, sequenced either directly or after in vitro stimulation (not recorded which). In nucleotides, the CDR3 is TGTTCCACAGTCCGCCGACAGGGGACCAATCAGCCCCAGCATTTT. Translated, it gives CSTVRRQGTNQPQHF.